These 9 T cell receptor beta chains were all obtained from the same sample, sequenced in a study of radiotherapy plus CTLA-4 blockade in lung cancer. Sequenced by immunoSEQ multiplex PCR; TCRdb stores in-frame clones only, minus some. The sample gives 30,000 to 40,000 clones, approximately 70% of which show up once; 4% is in the top ten. The sequences come from peripheral blood, collected from a patient treated with radiotherapy plus ipilimumab. The receptors derive from a human donor with non-small cell lung cancer who had stable disease on radiotherapy plus ipilimumab.

This CDR3 is CASSLSRGGVEQYF. Here the CDR3 DNA reads TGTGCCAGCAGTTTATCGCGGGGGGGGGTTGAGCAGTACTTC. The V gene is TRBV27, the J gene TRBJ2-7; TRBD2 aligns across 9 bases. Unmatched junction bases numbered 4, after V lost 0 bases and J lost 7 bases. CDR3 length: 14 residues. Per the germline V gene, CDR1 is MNHEY and CDR2 is SMNVEV (reference sequence).

The chain links TRBV6-5 to TRBJ1-4, with 9 positions matching TRBD1. Germline assignment: CDR1 MNHEY and CDR2 SVGAGI. CDR3 size: 12 residues. Trimming at V came to 8 bases and at J to 5 bases, leaving 0 bases not matched to a gene. The CDR3 region is CASGTGNEKLFF. CDR3 nucleotide sequence: TGTGCCAGCGGGACAGGGAATGAAAAACTGTTTTTT.

The rearrangement joins TRBV5-1 to TRBJ2-1; 10 positions agree with TRBD2. J lost 4 bases, V lost 3 bases, and 7 bases had no gene match. There are 16 residues in the CDR3. Germline CDR1 SGHRS, CDR2 YFSETQ. This chain's CDR3 is CASSYTETSGYNEQFF. The DNA for the CDR3 is TGCGCCAGCAGCTATACGGAGACTAGCGGGTACAATGAGCAGTTCTTC.

In this sample, this clone turned up a few times. The gene calls are TRBV6-9 and TRBJ1-1; D may be TRBD1 (6 bases). The ends were cut back, 9 bases at V and 5 bases at J, with 19 bases in the middle. Per the germline V gene, CDR1 is MNHGY and CDR2 is SVAAGI. The CDR3 is made up of 14 amino acids. CDR3 region: CASRQRGGQTEAFF. In nucleotides, the CDR3 is TGTGCCAGTAGACAAAGGGGGGGCCAGACTGAAGCTTTCTTT.

The rearrangement links TRBV19 to TRBJ1-3; TRBD1 might be the D (6 bases). With 6 bases removed from V and 2 bases from J, the gap between germline ends came to 11 bases. Looked up from germline, CDR1 is LNHDA and CDR2 is SQIVND (reference sequence). The CDR3 has 14 amino acids. The CDR3, as DNA: TGTGCCAGTAGCCTACAGGGAGCTGGAAACACCATATATTTT. Protein: CASSLQGAGNTIYF.

This clone was detected only a few times. The chain links TRBV10-2 to TRBJ2-5; 16 bases align to TRBD2. CDR3 size: 16 residues. CDR1 and CDR2 from the germline V gene are WSHSY and SAAADI. The V segment lost 6 bases and the J segment 4 bases; nucleotides outside the gene matches: 5. CDR3 coding DNA: TGCGCCAGCAGCGGGACTAGCGGGGGGGGGAGAGAGACCCAGTACTTC. Translation gives CASSGTSGGGRETQYF.

The chain combines TRBV7-9 with TRBJ2-2, with D maybe TRBD2 (6 bases). CDR1 and CDR2 from the germline V gene are SEHNR and FQNEAQ (reference sequence). The CDR3 loop spans 16 amino acids. Trimming removed 6 bases from V and 2 bases from J, with 16 bases in between. The CDR3 region is CASSNGGRKNTGELFF. The CDR3 DNA is TGTGCCAGCAGTAACGGGGGACGGAAAAACACCGGGGAGCTGTTTTTT.

This sequence joins TRBV7-2 and TRBJ1-4; D is perhaps TRBD1 (5 bases). The CDR3 has 19 residues. V was trimmed by 1 base and J by 7 bases, leaving 25 bases between them. CDR1 and CDR2 (germline): SGHTA, FQGNSA. The DNA for the CDR3 is TGTGCCAGCAGCTTAGATACAAGCTCCTCAGGGAGGACGGGTGAAAAACTGTTTTTT. It codes for CASSLDTSSSGRTGEKLFF.

This chain uses TRBV25-1 with TRBJ1-4, with D unresolved. The CDR3 runs 16 residues. Germline CDR1 reads MGHDK; CDR2 reads SYGVNS. The V and J ends lost 5 bases and 7 bases respectively, with 20 bases between them. Here the CDR3 reads CASSRAGMGSPEKLFF. The CDR3 DNA reads as TGTGCCAGCAGTAGGGCAGGTATGGGGTCCCCTGAAAAACTGTTTTTT. Combining the CDR3 with reference TRBV25-1 and TRBJ1-4 gives the whole variable domain EADIYQTPRYLVIGTGKKITLECSQTMGHDKMYWYQQDPGMELHLIHYSYGVNSTEKGDLSSESTVSRIRTEHFPLTLESARPSHTSQYLCASSRAGMGSPEKLFFGSGTQLSVL.